The 12 T cell receptor beta chains presented below share a single source sample, sequenced in a study of blood T cell repertoires in COVID-19. This table comes from immunoSEQ multiplex PCR, and its TCRdb copy is limited to in-frame clones, with some not included. The top ten hold more than 4.5% of the sample, which has 200,000 to 250,000 clones, approximately 82% seen once. Sequenced: peripheral blood. The receptors come from a woman aged 80 or over with active or convalescent COVID-19.

The chain is built from TRBV30 and TRBJ2-7; weak D call: TRBD1 (6 bases). The CDR3 contains 12 residues. V lost 2 bases to trimming and J lost 7 bases, with 12 bases between them. CDR1 is GTSNPN, CDR2 SVGIG, per germline (reference sequence). CDR3 in amino acids: CAWSSGVGEQYF. The CDR3 bases are TGTGCCTGGAGTTCAGGGGTTGGAGAGCAGTACTTC.

The chain carries TRBV5-4 and TRBJ2-1; tentatively, D is TRBD1 (6 bases). Trimming cost V 6 bases and J 8 bases, with 15 bases left between them. The CDR3 sequence is 13 residues long. The germline gives CDR1 SGHNT, CDR2 YYREEE (reference sequence). As DNA, the CDR3 is TGTGCCAGCACCAGAGGGGGACGGGATGAGCAGTTCTTC. This encodes CASTRGGRDEQFF.

The chain is built from TRBV5-1 and TRBJ2-7; the match to TRBD2 covers 14 bases. The germline V gene encodes CDR1 SGHRS and CDR2 YFSETQ. With V trimmed by 4 bases and J by 6 bases, 18 bases remained unmatched. The CDR3 runs to 19 residues. In nucleotides, the CDR3 is TGCGCCAGCAGCACCGGACTAGCGGGAGGACACGGGGCCGAAGGCGAGCAGTACTTC. This codes for CASSTGLAGGHGAEGEQYF.

The chain has TRBV5-5 and TRBJ1-2; TRBD1 agrees at 7 bases. This CDR3 has 14 amino acids. The V gene end was trimmed by 3 bases and the J gene end by 3 bases; junction bases not matched to a gene: 5. Per germline, CDR1 SGHKS and CDR2 YYEKEE (reference sequence). This CDR3 reads CASSSQGMDYGYTF. CDR3 DNA sequence: TGTGCCAGCAGCTCACAGGGGATGGACTATGGCTACACCTTC.

DNA for the CDR3: TGTGCCAGCTTGTGGGGAGGCGGGAGTGATACGCAGTATTTT. It yields the protein CASLWGGGSDTQYF. This chain joins TRBV11-2 and TRBJ2-3, with TRBD2 matching over 7 bases. Trimming cost V 8 bases and J 6 bases; bases outside gene matches: 11. The CDR3 is 14 amino acids. Germline values: CDR1 SGHAT, CDR2 FQNNGV. Combining the CDR3 with reference TRBV11-2 and TRBJ2-3 gives the whole variable domain EAGVAQSPRYKIIEKRQSVAFWCNPISGHATLYWYQQILGQGPKLLIQFQNNGVVDDSQLPKDRFSAERLKGVDSTLKIQPAKLEDSAVYLCASLWGGGSDTQYFGPGTRLTVL.

The V gene is TRBV7-9, the J gene TRBJ2-1, with D unclear. The CDR3 has 13 amino acids. Germline V CDR1 and CDR2: SEHNR, FQNEAQ (reference sequence). V lost 1 base, J lost 6 bases, and 7 bases lay in between. In DNA form, the CDR3 reads TGTGCCAGCAGCTTAGGCAGTCCCAATGAGCAGTTCTTC. It codes for CASSLGSPNEQFF.

The chain links TRBV14 to TRBJ2-2, with 13 bases lining up with TRBD2. This CDR3 contains 17 residues. V gave up 4 bases and J gave up 4 bases; unmatched junction bases: 6. Germline CDR1 reads SGHDN; CDR2 reads FVKESK. DNA for the CDR3: TGTGCCAGCAGCCCAAATCGGACTAGCGGGAGCACCGGGGAGCTGTTTTTT. Protein: CASSPNRTSGSTGELFF.

As DNA, the CDR3 is TGCGCCAGCAGCTTGGGGCAGGGCGTCAGCGAGCAGTACTTC. This translates into CASSLGQGVSEQYF. V gene TRBV5-1 combines with J gene TRBJ2-7; possible D gene TRBD1, 5 bases. The CDR3 sequence is 14 residues long. The germline V and J ends were trimmed by 0 bases and 6 bases, with 13 bases remaining between them. Per germline, CDR1 SGHRS and CDR2 YFSETQ. The full variable domain, its missing parts supplied by reference TRBV5-1 and TRBJ2-7, is KAGVTQTPRYLIKTRGQQVTLSCSPISGHRSVSWYQQTPGQGLQFLFEYFSETQRNKGNFPGRFSGRQFSNSRSEMNVSTLELGDSALYLCASSLGQGVSEQYFGPGTRLTVT.

This chain links TRBV5-4 with TRBJ2-4, with TRBD1 matching 9 bases. The V gene end was trimmed by 3 bases and the J gene end by 0 bases; junction bases not matched to a gene: 7. The germline V gene encodes CDR1 SGHNT and CDR2 YYREEE (reference sequence). The CDR3 runs to 17 residues. CDR3 in amino acids: CASSWGTGTIAKNIQYF. The CDR3 DNA follows: TGTGCCAGCAGCTGGGGGACAGGGACTATAGCCAAAAACATTCAGTACTTC.

The V call is TRBV7-8, the J call TRBJ1-2; TRBD1 aligns across 9 bases. Germline CDR1 reads SGHVS; CDR2 reads FQNEAQ. This CDR3 has 16 amino acids. V gave up 0 bases and J gave up 2 bases; unmatched junction bases: 4. The CDR3 is CASSLARTGANYGYTF. The CDR3 DNA reads as TGTGCCAGCAGCTTAGCCAGGACAGGGGCGAACTATGGCTACACCTTC.

This clone occurred a few times. The chain recombines TRBV9 with TRBJ1-2, with 12 bases aligning to TRBD1. Germline CDR1 reads SGDLS; CDR2 reads YYNGEE. The V segment lost 4 bases and the J segment 4 bases; nucleotides outside the gene matches: 5. The CDR3 has 15 amino acids. CDR3 loop: CASSTGTGGGYGYTF. The CDR3 DNA follows: TGTGCCAGCAGCACAGGGACAGGGGGCGGCTATGGCTACACCTTC.

This clone came up a few times. The chain couples TRBV5-1 to TRBJ2-7; 10 nucleotides agree with TRBD1. The junction had 4 bases not matched to a gene; V was cut back by 2 bases and J by 2 bases. CDR3 length: 15 amino acids. CDR1 is SGHRS, CDR2 YFSETQ, per germline. The CDR3 bases are TGCGCCAGCAGCTTTCCCGGGACAGGGGCCTACGAGCAGTACTTC. Protein: CASSFPGTGAYEQYF.